This is a list of T cell receptor beta chains from one sample in a study of control samples from healthy donors and cancer patients. Produced via immunoSEQ multiplex PCR; TCRdb's table is partial and in-frame only. Of about 180,000 clones listed, roughly 89% are singletons. The sample comprised blood. The source of these receptors is a woman between 45 and 65 years old in good health. Both conserved end residues are part of each CDR3. The D gene is left open where the match is weak. A clone size is listed for some rows: how often the clone was seen (once, few, many), or a class if it is expanded.

V gene	clone size	D gene	J gene	CDR3 protein	CDR3 DNA
TRBV6-1	NA	TRBD2	TRBJ2-2	CASSGTSGGATGELFF	TGTGCCAGCAGTGGGACTAGCGGGGGGGCCACCGGGGAGCTGTTTTTT
TRBV7-3	NA	NA	TRBJ1-6	CASTQPGGTGSPLHF	TGTGCCAGCACCCAACCCGGGGGTACAGGATCACCCCTCCACTTT
TRBV4-3	NA	TRBD1	TRBJ2-4	CASSQDPSDRVANIQYF	TGCGCCAGCAGCCAAGATCCTTCGGACAGGGTAGCAAACATTCAGTACTTC
TRBV3-1/TRBV3-2	NA	TRBD1	TRBJ1-4	CASSQDRGGTEEKLFF	TGTGCCAGCAGCCAAGATAGGGGCGGGACAGAGGAAAAACTGTTTTTT
TRBV2	NA	TRBD1	TRBJ1-1	CASRDGQGGNTEAFF	TGTGCCAGCAGGGATGGACAGGGTGGGAACACTGAAGCTTTCTTT
TRBV5-5	NA	NA	TRBJ2-7	CASSFRLDYSYEQYF	TGTGCCAGCAGCTTTCGGTTAGACTACTCCTACGAGCAGTACTTC
TRBV28	NA	NA	TRBJ1-1	CASSAAGLGGNTEAFF	TGTGCCAGCAGTGCGGCGGGGCTGGGGGGGAACACTGAAGCTTTCTTT
TRBV19	once	NA	TRBJ1-5	CASSMGAGNQPQHF	TGTGCCAGTAGTATGGGAGCGGGGAATCAGCCCCAGCATTTT
TRBV7-2	NA	NA	TRBJ2-7	CASSFSVYYEQYF	TGTGCCAGCAGCTTCTCCGTTTACTACGAGCAGTACTTC
TRBV6-5	NA	NA	TRBJ2-5	CASSYSPYGRETQYF	TGTGCCAGCAGTTACTCACCCTACGGGCGGGAGACCCAGTACTTC
TRBV5-4	NA	NA	TRBJ2-7	CASSMGAGVSSYEQYF	TGTGCCAGCAGCATGGGTGCTGGGGTGAGCAGCTACGAGCAGTACTTC
TRBV11-2	NA	TRBD1	TRBJ2-7	CASSFGTGPYEQYF	TGTGCCAGCAGCTTCGGGACAGGGCCCTACGAGCAGTACTTC
TRBV3-1/TRBV3-2	NA	NA	TRBJ1-5	CASSQGLYQPQHF	TGTGCCAGCAGCCAAGGGCTTTATCAGCCCCAGCATTTT
TRBV27	NA	NA	TRBJ1-3	CASRGSSGNTIYF	TGTGCCAGCAGGGGGAGCTCTGGAAACACCATATATTTT
TRBV5-1	NA	TRBD2	TRBJ2-1	CASSLEGTTILPFF	TGCGCCAGCAGCTTGGAGGGGACTACAATATTACCGTTCTTC
TRBV19	NA	TRBD1	TRBJ2-7	CASRRGGSLSYEQYF	TGTGCCAGTCGGAGAGGGGGCTCTCTTTCCTACGAGCAGTACTTC
TRBV30	once	NA	TRBJ2-5	CAWSDQTHRRETQYF	TGTGCCTGGAGCGACCAAACCCATAGGCGAGAGACCCAGTACTTC
TRBV7-8	NA	TRBD1	TRBJ1-5	CASSLDWRQGIRNQPQHF	TGTGCCAGCAGCTTAGACTGGCGACAGGGGATTCGAAATCAGCCCCAGCATTTT
TRBV9	NA	TRBD1	TRBJ1-2	CASSVEGQGYGYTF	TGTGCCAGCAGCGTAGAGGGACAGGGTTATGGCTACACCTTC
TRBV5-1	NA	NA	TRBJ2-7	CASSGMDGSYEQYF	TGCGCCAGCAGCGGGATGGACGGATCCTACGAGCAGTACTTC
TRBV7-9	NA	NA	TRBJ1-2	CASSFGSDGYTF	TGTGCCAGCAGCTTCGGATCGGATGGCTACACCTTC
TRBV5-1	NA	TRBD2	TRBJ2-1	CASSLRPGLAEVYNEQFF	TGCGCCAGCAGCTTGAGACCGGGACTAGCGGAAGTCTACAATGAGCAGTTCTTC
TRBV6-2/TRBV6-3	once	TRBD2	TRBJ2-7	CASSLGGTEQYF	TGTGCCAGCAGCCTCGGGGGGACCGAGCAGTACTTC
TRBV4-3	NA	NA	TRBJ1-1	CASSQAWVPGVNTEAFF	TGCGCCAGCAGCCAAGCATGGGTCCCCGGGGTGAACACTGAAGCTTTCTTT
TRBV7-3	NA	NA	TRBJ2-7	CASSLINWEQYF	TGTGCCAGCAGCTTAATTAACTGGGAGCAGTACTTC
TRBV5-4	NA	TRBD1	TRBJ2-6	CASSSLDRVRANVLTF	TGTGCCAGCAGCTCCTTAGACAGGGTTCGGGCCAACGTCCTGACTTTC
TRBV6-6	NA	NA	TRBJ1-1	CASSPWDKTMNTEAFF	TGTGCCAGCAGTCCTTGGGACAAGACCATGAACACTGAAGCTTTCTTT
TRBV2	NA	NA	TRBJ1-2	CASSPGDSYGYTF	TGTGCCAGCAGCCCGGGAGATTCTTATGGCTACACCTTC
TRBV28	few	TRBD1	TRBJ2-7	CATSDRGLYF	TGTGCCACCTCAGACAGGGGGCTGTACTTC
TRBV4-1	once	NA	TRBJ1-2	CASSQEGWGGGYTF	TGCGCCAGCAGCCAAGAGGGTTGGGGGGGTGGCTACACCTTC
TRBV3-1/TRBV3-2	NA	NA	TRBJ2-2	CASSPSATNTGELFF	TGTGCCAGCTCACCTAGCGCCACGAACACCGGGGAGCTGTTTTTT
TRBV30	NA	NA	TRBJ1-3	CAWSATRRAQAGNTIYF	TGTGCCTGGAGCGCTACCCGGCGGGCTCAGGCCGGAAACACCATATATTTT
TRBV6-5	few	TRBD2	TRBJ2-2	CASRPSGDGELFF	TGTGCCAGCAGACCTAGCGGGGACGGGGAGCTGTTTTTT
TRBV11-2	NA	TRBD1	TRBJ2-7	CASSLGDRYEQYF	TGTGCCAGCAGCTTAGGGGACAGGTACGAGCAGTACTTC
TRBV5-1	NA	NA	TRBJ2-1	CASSLEGNEQFF	TGCGCCAGCAGCTTGGAGGGGAATGAGCAGTTCTTC
TRBV10-3	NA	NA	TRBJ2-3	CAISAPPMFTQYF	TGTGCCATCAGTGCCCCCCCCATGTTTACGCAGTATTTT
TRBV2	once	NA	TRBJ1-4	CASSIRDYVEKLFF	TGTGCCAGCAGCATCCGGGACTATGTCGAAAAACTGTTTTTT
TRBV27	once	NA	TRBJ1-1	CASSLGPRGYGNTEAFF	TGTGCCAGCAGTTTAGGCCCTCGGGGGTATGGGAACACTGAAGCTTTCTTT
TRBV9	NA	NA	TRBJ1-6	CASSVGSFNSPLHF	TGTGCCAGCAGCGTGGGCAGCTTCAATTCACCCCTCCACTTT
TRBV11-2	NA	NA	TRBJ2-2	CASSTRRRGTYTGELFF	TGTGCCAGCAGCACAAGGAGAAGGGGGACGTACACCGGGGAGCTGTTTTTT
TRBV13	NA	NA	TRBJ1-2	CASSLGAGTTFYGYTF	TGTGCCAGCAGCTTGGGAGCCGGGACAACATTCTATGGCTACACCTTC
TRBV19	NA	NA	TRBJ1-5	CASSDNQNQPQHF	TGTGCCAGTAGTGATAACCAAAATCAGCCCCAGCATTTT
TRBV19	NA	NA	TRBJ1-6	CASSKTGSSYNSPLHF	TGTGCCAGTAGTAAGACAGGCAGCTCCTATAATTCACCCCTCCACTTT
TRBV9	many	NA	TRBJ2-4	CASSVGKGVAKNIQYF	TGTGCCAGCAGCGTAGGGAAGGGGGTAGCCAAAAACATTCAGTACTTC
TRBV5-1	NA	TRBD1	TRBJ1-4	CASSGTGAAGGEKLFF	TGCGCCAGCAGTGGGACAGGGGCCGCGGGAGGTGAAAAACTGTTTTTT
TRBV5-4	NA	NA	TRBJ1-3	CATHRESGNTIYF	TGTGCCACCCATCGGGAGAGTGGAAACACCATATATTTT
TRBV4-3	NA	NA	TRBJ1-4	CASSQETVYEKLFF	TGCGCCAGCAGCCAAGAGACAGTATATGAAAAACTGTTTTTT